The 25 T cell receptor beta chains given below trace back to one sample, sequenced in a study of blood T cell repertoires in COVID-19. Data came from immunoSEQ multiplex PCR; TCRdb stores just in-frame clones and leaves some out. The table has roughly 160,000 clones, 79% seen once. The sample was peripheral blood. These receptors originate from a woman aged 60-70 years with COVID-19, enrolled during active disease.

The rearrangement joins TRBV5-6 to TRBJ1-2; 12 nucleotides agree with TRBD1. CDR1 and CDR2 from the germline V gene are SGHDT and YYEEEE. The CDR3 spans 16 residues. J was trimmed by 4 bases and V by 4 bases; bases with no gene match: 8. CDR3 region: CASSPGTGGYGYGYTF. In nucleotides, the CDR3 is TGTGCCAGCAGCCCCGGGACAGGGGGCTATGGCTATGGCTACACCTTC.

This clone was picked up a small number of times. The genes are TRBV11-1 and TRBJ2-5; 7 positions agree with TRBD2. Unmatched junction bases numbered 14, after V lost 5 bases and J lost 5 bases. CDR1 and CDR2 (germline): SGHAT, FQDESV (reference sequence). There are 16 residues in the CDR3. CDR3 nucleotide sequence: TGTGCCAGCAGCCCTCGTCTGGGCAGGGAGGGCGAGACCCAGTACTTC. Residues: CASSPRLGREGETQYF. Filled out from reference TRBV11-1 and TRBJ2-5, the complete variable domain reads EAEVAQSPRYKITEKSQAVAFWCDPISGHATLYWYRQILGQGPELLVQFQDESVVDDSQLPKDRFSAERLKGVDSTLKIQPAELGDSAMYLCASSPRLGREGETQYFGPGTRLLVL.

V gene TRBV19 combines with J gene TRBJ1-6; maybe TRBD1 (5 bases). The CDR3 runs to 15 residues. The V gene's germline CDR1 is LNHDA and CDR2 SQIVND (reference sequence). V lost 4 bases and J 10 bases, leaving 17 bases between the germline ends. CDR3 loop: CASSRNSGRGSPLHF. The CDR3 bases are TGTGCCAGTAGTAGAAATTCTGGTAGGGGATCACCCCTCCACTTT.

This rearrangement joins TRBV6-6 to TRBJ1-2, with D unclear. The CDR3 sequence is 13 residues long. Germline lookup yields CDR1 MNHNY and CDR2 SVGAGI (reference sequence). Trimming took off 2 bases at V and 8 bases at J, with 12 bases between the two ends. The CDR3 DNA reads TGTGCCAGCAGTTACCGACCGGAGGAAGGCTACACCTTC. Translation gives CASSYRPEEGYTF.

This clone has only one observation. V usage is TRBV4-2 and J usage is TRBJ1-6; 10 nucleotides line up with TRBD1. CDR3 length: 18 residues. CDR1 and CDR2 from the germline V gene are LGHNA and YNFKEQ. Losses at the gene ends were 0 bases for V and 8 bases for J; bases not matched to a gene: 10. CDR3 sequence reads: CASSQDHLIGTGDSPLHF. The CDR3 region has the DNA TGTGCCAGCAGCCAAGATCACTTGATCGGGACAGGGGATTCACCCCTCCACTTT.

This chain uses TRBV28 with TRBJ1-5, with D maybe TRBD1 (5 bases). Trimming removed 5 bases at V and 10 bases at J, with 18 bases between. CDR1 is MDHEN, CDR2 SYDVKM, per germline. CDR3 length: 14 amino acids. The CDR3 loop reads CASSPAEGARPQHF. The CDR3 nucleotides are TGTGCCAGCAGTCCTGCGGAAGGGGCTCGTCCCCAGCATTTT.

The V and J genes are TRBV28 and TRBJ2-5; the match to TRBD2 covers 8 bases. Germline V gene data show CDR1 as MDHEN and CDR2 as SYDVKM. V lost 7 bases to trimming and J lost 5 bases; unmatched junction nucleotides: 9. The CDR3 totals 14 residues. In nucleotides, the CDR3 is TGTGCCAGCACGACTGGCGGGGGGCCTGAGACCCAGTACTTC. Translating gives CASTTGGGPETQYF.

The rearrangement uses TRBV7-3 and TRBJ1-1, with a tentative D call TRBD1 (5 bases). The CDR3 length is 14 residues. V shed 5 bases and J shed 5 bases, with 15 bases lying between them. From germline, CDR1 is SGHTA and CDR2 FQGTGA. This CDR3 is CASSPGGAGTEAFF. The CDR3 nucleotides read TGTGCCAGCAGCCCGGGAGGGGCGGGTACTGAAGCTTTCTTT.

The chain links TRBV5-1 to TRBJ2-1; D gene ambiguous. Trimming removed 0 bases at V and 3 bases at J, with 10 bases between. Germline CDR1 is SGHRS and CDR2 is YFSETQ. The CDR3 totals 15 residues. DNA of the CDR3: TGCGCCAGCAGCTTGGAAGAGACTCTCTACAATGAGCAGTTCTTC. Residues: CASSLEETLYNEQFF.

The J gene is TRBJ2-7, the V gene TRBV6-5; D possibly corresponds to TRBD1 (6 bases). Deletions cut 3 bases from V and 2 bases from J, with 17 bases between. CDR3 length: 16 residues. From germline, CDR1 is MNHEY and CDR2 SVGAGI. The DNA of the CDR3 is TGTGCCAGCAGTTATCTCCGGCAGGGGCTGACCTACGAGCAGTACGTC. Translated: CASSYLRQGLTYEQYV.

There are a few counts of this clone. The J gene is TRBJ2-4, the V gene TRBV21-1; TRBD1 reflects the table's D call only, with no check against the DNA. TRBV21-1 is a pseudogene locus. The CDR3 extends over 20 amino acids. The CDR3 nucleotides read TGTGCCAGCAGCAAGGCGGTGGACAGGGCCCCCTTTTTAGCCAAAAACATTCAGTACTTC. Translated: CASSKAVDRAPFLAKNIQYF.

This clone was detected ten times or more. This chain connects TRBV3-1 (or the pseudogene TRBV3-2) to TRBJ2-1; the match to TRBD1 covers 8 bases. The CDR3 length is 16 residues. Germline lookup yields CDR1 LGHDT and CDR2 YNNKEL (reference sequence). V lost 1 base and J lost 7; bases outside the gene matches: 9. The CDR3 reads CASSQVGTGLHNEQFF. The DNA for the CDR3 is TGTGCCAGCAGCCAAGTAGGGACAGGACTTCATAATGAGCAGTTCTTC.

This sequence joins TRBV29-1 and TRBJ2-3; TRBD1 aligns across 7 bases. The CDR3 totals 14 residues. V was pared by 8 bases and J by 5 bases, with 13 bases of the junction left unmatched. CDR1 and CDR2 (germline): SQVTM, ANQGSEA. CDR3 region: CSLMTGRSLDTQYF. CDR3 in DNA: TGCAGCTTAATGACAGGGCGTTCACTAGATACGCAGTATTTT.

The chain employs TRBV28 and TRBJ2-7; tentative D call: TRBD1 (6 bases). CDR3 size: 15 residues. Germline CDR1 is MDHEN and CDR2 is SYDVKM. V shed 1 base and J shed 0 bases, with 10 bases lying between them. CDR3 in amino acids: CASSLLRDNSYEQYF. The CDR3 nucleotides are TGTGCCAGCAGTTTATTGAGGGACAACTCCTACGAGCAGTACTTC.

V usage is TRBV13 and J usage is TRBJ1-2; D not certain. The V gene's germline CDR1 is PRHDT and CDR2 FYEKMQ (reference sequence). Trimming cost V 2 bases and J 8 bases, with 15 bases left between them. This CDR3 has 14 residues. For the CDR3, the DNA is TGTGCCAGCAGCTTACGCGGGATCCTAGGGGGCTACACCTTC. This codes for CASSLRGILGGYTF.

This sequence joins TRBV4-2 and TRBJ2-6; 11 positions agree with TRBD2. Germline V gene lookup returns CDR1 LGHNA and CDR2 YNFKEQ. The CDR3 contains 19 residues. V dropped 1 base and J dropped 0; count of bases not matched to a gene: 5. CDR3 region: CASSQAQTSGASGANVLTF. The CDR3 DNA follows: TGTGCCAGCAGCCAAGCTCAGACTAGCGGGGCCTCTGGGGCCAACGTCCTGACTTTC.

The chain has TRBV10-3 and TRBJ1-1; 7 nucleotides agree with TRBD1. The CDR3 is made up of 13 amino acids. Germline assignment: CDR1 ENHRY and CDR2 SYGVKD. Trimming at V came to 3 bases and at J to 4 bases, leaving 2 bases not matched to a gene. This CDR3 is CAISDRQGTEAFF. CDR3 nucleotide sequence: TGTGCCATCAGTGATCGACAGGGCACTGAAGCTTTCTTT.

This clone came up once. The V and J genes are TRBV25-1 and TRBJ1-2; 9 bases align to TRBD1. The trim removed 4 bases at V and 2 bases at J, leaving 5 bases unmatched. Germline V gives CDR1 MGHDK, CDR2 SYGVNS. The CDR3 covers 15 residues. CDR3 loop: CASSGGQGGNYGYTF. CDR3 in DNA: TGTGCCAGCAGTGGGGGACAGGGAGGGAACTATGGCTACACCTTC.

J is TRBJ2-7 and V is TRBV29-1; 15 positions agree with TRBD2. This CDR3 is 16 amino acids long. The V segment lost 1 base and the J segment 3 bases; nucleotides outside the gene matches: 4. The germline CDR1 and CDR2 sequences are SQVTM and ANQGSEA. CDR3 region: CSVEAWGLAGGYEQYF. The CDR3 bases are TGCAGCGTTGAAGCTTGGGGACTAGCGGGAGGCTACGAGCAGTACTTC.

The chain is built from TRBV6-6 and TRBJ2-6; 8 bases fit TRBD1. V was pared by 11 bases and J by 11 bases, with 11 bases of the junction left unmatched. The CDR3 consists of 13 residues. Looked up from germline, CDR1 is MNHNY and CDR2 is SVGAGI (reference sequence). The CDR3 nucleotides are TGTGCCGGGTCGATAGGACAGGGTTACGTCCTGACTTTC. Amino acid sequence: CAGSIGQGYVLTF.

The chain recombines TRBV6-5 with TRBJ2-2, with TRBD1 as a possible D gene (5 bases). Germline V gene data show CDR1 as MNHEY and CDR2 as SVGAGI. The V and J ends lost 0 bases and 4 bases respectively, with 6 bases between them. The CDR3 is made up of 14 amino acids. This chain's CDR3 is CASSYSTVTGELFF. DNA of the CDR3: TGTGCCAGCAGTTACTCGACAGTCACCGGGGAGCTGTTTTTT.

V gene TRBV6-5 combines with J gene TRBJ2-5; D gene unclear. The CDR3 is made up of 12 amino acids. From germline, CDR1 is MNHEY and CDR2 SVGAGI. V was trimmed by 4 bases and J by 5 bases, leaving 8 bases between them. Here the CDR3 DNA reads TGTGCCAGCAGTTCTACAGCCGAGACCCAGTACTTC. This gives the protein CASSSTAETQYF.

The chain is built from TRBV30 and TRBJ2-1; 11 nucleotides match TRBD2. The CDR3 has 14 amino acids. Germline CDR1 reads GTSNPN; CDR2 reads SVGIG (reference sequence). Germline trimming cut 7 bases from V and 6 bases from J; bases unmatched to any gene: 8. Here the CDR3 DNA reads TGTGCCTTTTCCGGGACTAGCGGACCCAATGAGCAGTTCTTC. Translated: CAFSGTSGPNEQFF.

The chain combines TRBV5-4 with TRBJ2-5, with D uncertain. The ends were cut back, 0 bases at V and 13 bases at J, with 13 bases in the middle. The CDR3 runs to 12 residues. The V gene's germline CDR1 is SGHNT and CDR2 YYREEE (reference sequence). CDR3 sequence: CASSLDGEVRYF. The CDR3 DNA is TGTGCCAGCAGCTTGGATGGAGAGGTTAGGTACTTC. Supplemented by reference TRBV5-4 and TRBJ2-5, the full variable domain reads ETGVTQSPTHLIKTRGQQVTLRCSSQSGHNTVSWYQQALGQGPQFIFQYYREEENGRGNFPPRFSGLQFPNYSSELNVNALELDDSALYLCASSLDGEVRYFGPGTRLLVL.

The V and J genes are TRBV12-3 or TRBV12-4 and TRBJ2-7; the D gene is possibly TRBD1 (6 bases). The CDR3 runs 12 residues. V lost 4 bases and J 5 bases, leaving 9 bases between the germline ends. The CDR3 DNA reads TGTGCCAGCAGTTCAGGGGCGAACGAGCAGTACGTC. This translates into CASSSGANEQYV.